Sequencing of this T cell receptor beta chain was carried out in a study of T cell repertoires in cytomegalovirus infection. General study findings and limits: HLA-C-restricted CMV clonotypes gave the most frequent clonotype in two of eight donors.

TCRdb reprocessed the reads with MiXCR, giving one entry per CDR3 protein. The repertoire holds some 500,000 distinct CDR3 sequences, with about 33% as singletons. Worth noting for this clonotype: Antigen specificity is unknown.

The germline CDR1 and CDR2 sequences are ENHRY and SYGVKD. The germline V and J ends were trimmed by 6 bases and 1 base, with 8 bases remaining between them. This CDR3 region has 13 residues. Material: cultured PBMCs, obtained from culture after CMV antigen stimulation. This clonotype was sampled from a human donor in good health (CMV status not recorded). Some clones in this sample may be carry-over from other donors' samples. This rearrangement joins TRBV10-3 to TRBJ2-3; D not certain. DNA for the CDR3: TGTGCCATCAGGAACGACGGCACAGATACGCAGTATTTT. Protein sequence: CAIRNDGTDTQYF.